The following is a T cell receptor (beta chain) sequence with its context. The antigen remains unidentified. The method was immunoSEQ multiplex PCR; TCRdb's version includes in-frame clones alone and lacks a portion of them. The sample yields some 130,000 clones, roughly nine tenths seen once. This record comes from a study of T cell responses to AZD1222 COVID-19 vaccine. The study, taken as a whole, reports: Females outnumbered males among donors, who were mostly white British; clonal diversity was possibly underestimated. Recipients of two AZD1222 doses showed rising Spike-specific TCR breadth and depth.

The V end lost 8 bases, the J end lost 2 bases, and 9 bases lay between the germline ends. The length of the CDR3 is 12 residues. The rearrangement uses TRBV12-3 or TRBV12-4 and TRBJ2-5, with unresolved D. The TCR was taken from an adult who received the AZD1222 COVID-19 vaccine. This specimen consisted of peripheral blood, obtained 28 days after the second AZD1222 dose. The CDR3 DNA is TGTGCCAGCTCGGCTATACAAGAGACCCAGTACTTC. Translating it yields CASSAIQETQYF.